This TCR beta chain originates from a study of control samples from healthy donors and cancer patients. Sequenced by immunoSEQ multiplex PCR; TCRdb stores in-frame clones only, minus some. The sample lists 250,000 to 300,000 clones; over 75% were seen once. The CDR3 loop spans 13 amino acids. Germline V gene data show CDR1 as SNHLY and CDR2 as FYNNEI. V was shortened by 8 bases and J by 2 bases, with 12 bases between the two germline ends. The sequence was collected from an older woman with lung cancer. The chain joins TRBV2 to TRBJ2-5; D may be TRBD2 (6 bases). Material: PBMCs. CDR3 region: CASQGLGQETQYF. The CDR3 DNA sequence: TGTGCCAGCCAGGGACTGGGTCAAGAGACCCAGTACTTC.